These T cell receptor beta chains were read from a single sample in a study of CD8+CD57+ T cells in acquired aplastic anemia. TCRdb used MiXCR to reprocess the reads, holding one entry per CDR3 protein. The sample holds 150,000 to 180,000 distinct CDR3 sequences, about 50% seen once. The sample was sorted CD4+, CD8+, or CD8+CD57+ T cells (not recorded which) from PBMCs. The receptors were gathered from a human donor with aplastic anemia. The CDR3 runs from the conserved cysteine through the conserved F or W. Each record gives: CDR3 protein, CDR3 DNA, V gene, J gene, clone size, D gene. D genes are given only for firm matches. The size entry is marked missing in some rows and otherwise reads once, few, many or a size class.

CATSRGHLGAGELFF,TGTGCCACCAGCAGAGGACACCTTGGGGCCGGGGAGCTGTTTTTT,TRBV15,TRBJ2-2,.,.
CATSRGQGAQSDTQYF,TGTGCCACCAGCAGGGGACAGGGGGCGCAATCGGATACGCAGTATTTT,TRBV24-1,TRBJ2-3,.,TRBD1
CASSFGVSLYEQYF,TGTGCCAGCAGTTTTGGAGTAAGCTTGTACGAGCAGTACTTC,TRBV27,TRBJ2-7,many,.
CASSEEYGYTF,TGTGCCAGCAGTGAAGAGTATGGCTACACCTTC,TRBV2,TRBJ1-2,few,.
CSARDGDRGYEQYF,TGCAGTGCTAGAGATGGGGACAGGGGTTACGAGCAGTACTTC,TRBV20-1,TRBJ2-7,many,TRBD1
CATSRKGDSYSNQPQHF,TGTGCCACCAGCAGAAAAGGGGACAGTTATAGCAATCAGCCCCAGCATTTT,TRBV15,TRBJ1-5,few,TRBD1
CSASAGQYQVTQYF,TGCAGTGCTAGCGCCGGCCAGTACCAAGTGACCCAGTACTTC,TRBV20-1,TRBJ2-5,.,.
CASSRPYNSPLHF,TGTGCCAGCAGTCGGCCATATAATTCACCCCTCCACTTT,TRBV2,TRBJ1-6,many,.
CASSMAPRGGNEQFF,TGTGCCAGTAGTATGGCCCCCAGGGGGGGCAATGAGCAGTTCTTC,TRBV19,TRBJ2-1,.,.
CASSMTGRSYEQYF,TGTGCCAGTAGTATGACAGGGAGATCCTACGAGCAGTACTTC,TRBV19,TRBJ2-7,many,TRBD1
CATSRRAGGDEQYF,TGTGCCACCAGCCGTCGGGCAGGGGGAGACGAGCAGTACTTC,TRBV15,TRBJ2-7,.,TRBD1
CASSWTPGEVSGYTF,TGTGCCAGCAGTTGGACCCCCGGAGAGGTTAGCGGCTACACCTTC,TRBV27,TRBJ1-2,.,.
CASSEAGGPSSYEQYF,TGTGCCAGCAGTGAAGCGGGGGGCCCAAGCTCCTACGAGCAGTACTTC,TRBV6-1,TRBJ2-7,.,.
CASSLSGQGANSPLHF,TGCGCCAGCAGTCTTAGCGGACAGGGGGCGAATTCACCCCTCCACTTT,TRBV10-1,TRBJ1-6,once,TRBD1
CASSVGQGNYGYTF,TGTGCCAGCAGCGTGGGACAGGGGAACTATGGCTACACCTTC,TRBV9,TRBJ1-2,.,TRBD1
CASMMGQESYEQYF,TGCGCCAGCATGATGGGACAGGAGTCCTACGAGCAGTACTTC,TRBV5-1,TRBJ2-7,.,TRBD1
CASSTLGSDRGKGGYTF,TGTGCCAGCAGCACTTTAGGTTCGGACAGGGGTAAAGGCGGCTACACCTTC,TRBV4-2,TRBJ1-2,few,TRBD1
CASWTSGATNTGELFF,TGCGCCAGCTGGACTAGCGGGGCTACGAACACCGGGGAGCTGTTTTTT,TRBV4-1,TRBJ2-2,many,TRBD2
CATSDPGTESTDTQYF,TGTGCCACCAGTGATCCCGGGACAGAGAGCACAGATACGCAGTATTTT,TRBV24-1,TRBJ2-3,.,TRBD1
CATSDPDRLDGYTF,TGTGCCACCAGTGATCCTGACCGCTTAGATGGCTACACCTTC,TRBV24-1,TRBJ1-2,.,.
CAIIKNTEAFF,TGTGCCATCATAAAGAACACTGAAGCTTTCTTT,TRBV10-3,TRBJ1-1,.,.
CASSGPGQDNEQFF,TGTGCCAGCAGCGGACCGGGACAGGACAATGAGCAGTTCTTC,TRBV11-1,TRBJ2-1,.,TRBD1
CASSLGRFNYGYTF,TGTGCCAGCAGCTTAGGTCGCTTTAACTATGGCTACACCTTC,TRBV7-8,TRBJ1-2,.,.
CASSVGTGTGQETQYF,TGTGCCAGCAGTGTAGGGACCGGGACAGGTCAAGAGACCCAGTACTTC,TRBV10-3,TRBJ2-5,.,TRBD1
CAIMGQGLNTEAFF,TGTGCCATCATGGGACAGGGGTTGAACACTGAAGCTTTCTTT,TRBV10-3,TRBJ1-1,few,TRBD1
CATSDLFSRNIQYF,TGTGCCACCAGTGATTTGTTTTCAAGGAACATTCAGTACTTC,TRBV24-1,TRBJ2-4,many,.
CSARDWAGGVHEQFF,TGCAGTGCTAGAGATTGGGCGGGGGGTGTCCATGAGCAGTTCTTC,TRBV20-1,TRBJ2-1,few,TRBD2
CATSATGGAEAFF,TGTGCCACCAGTGCAACAGGGGGCGCTGAAGCTTTCTTT,TRBV24-1,TRBJ1-1,.,TRBD1
CSVGGQGVTGELFF,TGCAGCGTCGGGGGGCAGGGGGTAACCGGGGAGCTGTTTTTT,TRBV29-1,TRBJ2-2,.,.
CASSSALGAQETQYF,TGTGCCAGCAGCTCAGCATTGGGGGCCCAAGAGACCCAGTACTTC,TRBV9,TRBJ2-5,.,.
CASSHRDRDTYEQYF,TGTGCCAGCAGTCACCGGGACAGGGATACCTACGAGCAGTACTTC,TRBV12-3/TRBV12-4,TRBJ2-7,many,TRBD1
CASTDSTSGEWTFCEQYF,TGTGCTAGCACTGATTCTACCTCGGGAGAATGGACTTTCTGCGAGCAGTACTTC,TRBV2,TRBJ2-7,.,.
CASSLEAGGPHEQFF,TGTGCCAGCAGCTTGGAAGCGGGGGGGCCCCATGAGCAGTTCTTC,TRBV5-4,TRBJ2-1,.,TRBD2
CASSETTSEQYF,TGTGCCAGCAGCGAGACGACTAGCGAGCAGTACTTC,TRBV7-9,TRBJ2-7,once,.
CATSREREGGTEAFF,TGTGCCACCAGCAGAGAAAGGGAGGGGGGCACTGAAGCTTTCTTT,TRBV15,TRBJ1-1,many,.